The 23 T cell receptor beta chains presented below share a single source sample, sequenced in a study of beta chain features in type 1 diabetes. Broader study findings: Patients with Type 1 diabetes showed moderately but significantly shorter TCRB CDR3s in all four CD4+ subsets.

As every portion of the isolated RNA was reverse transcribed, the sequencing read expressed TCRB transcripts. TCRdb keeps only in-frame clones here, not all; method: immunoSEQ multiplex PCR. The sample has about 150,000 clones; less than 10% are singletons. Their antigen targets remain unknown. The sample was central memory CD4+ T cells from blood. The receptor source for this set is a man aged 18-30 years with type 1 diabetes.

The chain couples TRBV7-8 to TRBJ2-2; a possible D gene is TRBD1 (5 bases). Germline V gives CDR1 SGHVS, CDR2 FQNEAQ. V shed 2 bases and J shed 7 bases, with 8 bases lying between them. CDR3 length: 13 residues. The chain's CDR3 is CASSLSGIGELFF. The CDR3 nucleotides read TGTGCCAGCAGCTTATCAGGGATCGGGGAGCTGTTTTTT.

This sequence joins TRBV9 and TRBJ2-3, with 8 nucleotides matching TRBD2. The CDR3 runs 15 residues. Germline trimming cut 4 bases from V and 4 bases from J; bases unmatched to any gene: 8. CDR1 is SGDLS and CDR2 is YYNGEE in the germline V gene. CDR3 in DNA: TGTGCCAGCAGCCCCCCCCCAGCGGGAGCAGATACGCAGTATTTT. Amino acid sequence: CASSPPPAGADTQYF.

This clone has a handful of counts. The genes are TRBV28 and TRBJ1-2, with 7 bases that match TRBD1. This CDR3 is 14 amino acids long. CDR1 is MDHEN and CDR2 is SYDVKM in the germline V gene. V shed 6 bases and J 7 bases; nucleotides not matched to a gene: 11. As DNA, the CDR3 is TGTGCCAGCAGAGAAGGGGGCGGGATAAGTGGCTACACCTTC. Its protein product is CASREGGGISGYTF.

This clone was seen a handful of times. The CDR3, as DNA: TGTGCCAGCTCACCAGTCACAGACTCCTACAATGAGCAGTTCTTC. It codes for CASSPVTDSYNEQFF. V usage is TRBV18 and J usage is TRBJ2-1; no definite D call. Germline V gives CDR1 KGHSH, CDR2 LQKENI. V was cut by 2 bases and J by 0 bases, with 8 bases left in between. The CDR3 runs 15 residues.

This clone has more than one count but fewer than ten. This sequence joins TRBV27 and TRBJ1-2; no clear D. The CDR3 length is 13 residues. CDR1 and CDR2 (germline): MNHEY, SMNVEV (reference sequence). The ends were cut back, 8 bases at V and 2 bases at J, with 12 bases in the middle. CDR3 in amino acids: CASGSQRNYGYTF. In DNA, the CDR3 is TGTGCCAGCGGAAGCCAGCGAAACTATGGCTACACCTTC.

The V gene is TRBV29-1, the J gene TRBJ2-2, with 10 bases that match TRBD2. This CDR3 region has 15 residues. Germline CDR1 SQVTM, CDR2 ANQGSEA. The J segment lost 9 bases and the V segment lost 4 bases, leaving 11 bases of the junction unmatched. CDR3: CSVGSSASGRRELFF. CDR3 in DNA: TGCAGCGTTGGGTCATCCGCTAGCGGGAGAAGGGAGCTGTTTTTT.

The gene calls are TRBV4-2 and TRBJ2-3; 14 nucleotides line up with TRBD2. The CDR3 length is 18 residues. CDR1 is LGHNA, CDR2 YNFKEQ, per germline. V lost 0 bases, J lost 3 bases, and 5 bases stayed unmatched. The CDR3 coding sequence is TGTGCCAGCAGCCAAGAGGGAGGGACTAGCGGGAGAACAGATACGCAGTATTTT. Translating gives CASSQEGGTSGRTDTQYF.

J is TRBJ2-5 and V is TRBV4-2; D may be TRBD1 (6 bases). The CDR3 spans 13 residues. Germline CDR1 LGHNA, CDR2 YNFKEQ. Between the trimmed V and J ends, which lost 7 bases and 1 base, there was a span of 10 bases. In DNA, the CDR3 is TGTGCCAGCAATGGACAGCCCCAAGAGACCCAGTACTTC. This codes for CASNGQPQETQYF.

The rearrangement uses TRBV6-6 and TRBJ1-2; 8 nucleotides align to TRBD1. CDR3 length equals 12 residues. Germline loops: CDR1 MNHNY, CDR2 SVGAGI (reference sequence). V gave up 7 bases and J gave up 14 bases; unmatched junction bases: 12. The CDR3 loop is CASTHKGTGGTF. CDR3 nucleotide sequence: TGTGCCAGCACCCACAAGGGAACAGGGGGTACCTTC.

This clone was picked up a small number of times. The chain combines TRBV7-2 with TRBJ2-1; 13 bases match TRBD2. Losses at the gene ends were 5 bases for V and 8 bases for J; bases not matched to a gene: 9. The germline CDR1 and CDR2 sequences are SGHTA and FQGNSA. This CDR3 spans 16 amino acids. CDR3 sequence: CASSTRTSGRFYEQFF. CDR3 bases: TGTGCCAGCAGCACCCGGACTAGCGGGAGATTCTATGAGCAGTTCTTC. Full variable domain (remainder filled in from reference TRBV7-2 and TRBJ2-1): GAGVSQSPSNKVTEKGKDVELRCDPISGHTALYWYRQSLGQGLEFLIYFQGNSAPDKSGLPSDRFSAERTGGSVSTLTIQRTQQEDSAVYLCASSTRTSGRFYEQFFGPGTRLTVL.

The CDR3 is CASSPGGTEQFF. CDR3 in DNA: TGCGCCAGCAGCCCGGGGGGCACTGAGCAGTTCTTC. The chain uses TRBV5-1 and TRBJ2-1; D is perhaps TRBD2 (7 bases). The germline CDR1 and CDR2 sequences are SGHRS and YFSETQ. The germline V and J ends were trimmed by 4 bases and 9 bases, with 11 bases remaining between them. This CDR3 spans 12 amino acids.

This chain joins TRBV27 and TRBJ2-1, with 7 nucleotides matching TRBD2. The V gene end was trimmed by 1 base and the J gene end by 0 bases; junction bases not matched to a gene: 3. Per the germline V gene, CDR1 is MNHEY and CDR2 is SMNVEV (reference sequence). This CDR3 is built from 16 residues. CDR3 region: CASSLWAGVSYNEQFF. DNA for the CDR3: TGTGCCAGCAGTTTATGGGCGGGAGTCTCCTACAATGAGCAGTTCTTC.

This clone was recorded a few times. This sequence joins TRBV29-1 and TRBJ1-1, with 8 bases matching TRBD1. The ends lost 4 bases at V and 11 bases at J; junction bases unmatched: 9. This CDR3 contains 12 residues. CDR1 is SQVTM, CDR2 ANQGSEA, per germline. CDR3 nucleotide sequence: TGCAGCGTTGGCCAGGGGGCGGGTTCGGCTTTCTTT. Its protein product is CSVGQGAGSAFF.

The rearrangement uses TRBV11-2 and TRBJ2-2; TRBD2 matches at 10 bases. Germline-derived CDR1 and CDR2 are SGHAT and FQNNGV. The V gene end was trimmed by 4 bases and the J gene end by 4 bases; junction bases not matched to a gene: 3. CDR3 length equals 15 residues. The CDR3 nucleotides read TGTGCCAGCAGCTCAGGACTAGCGGTCACCGGGGAGCTGTTTTTT. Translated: CASSSGLAVTGELFF.

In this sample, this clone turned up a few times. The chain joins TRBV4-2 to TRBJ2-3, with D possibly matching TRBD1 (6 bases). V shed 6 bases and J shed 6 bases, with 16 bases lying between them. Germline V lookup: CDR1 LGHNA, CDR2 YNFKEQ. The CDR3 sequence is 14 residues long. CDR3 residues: CASRLQGREDTQYF. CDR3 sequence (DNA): TGTGCCAGCAGGCTCCAGGGGCGCGAGGATACGCAGTATTTT.

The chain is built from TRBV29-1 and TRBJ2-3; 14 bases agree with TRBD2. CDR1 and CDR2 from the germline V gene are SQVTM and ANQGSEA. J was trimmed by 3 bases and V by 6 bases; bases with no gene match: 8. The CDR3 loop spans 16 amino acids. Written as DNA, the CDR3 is TGCAGCGTCGTGGGACTAGCGGGAGAGAGGACAGATACGCAGTATTTT. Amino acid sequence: CSVVGLAGERTDTQYF.

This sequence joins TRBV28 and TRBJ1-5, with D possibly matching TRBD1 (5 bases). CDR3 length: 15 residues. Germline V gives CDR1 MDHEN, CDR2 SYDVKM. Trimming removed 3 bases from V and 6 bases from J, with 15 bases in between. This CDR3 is CASSFGQGLRQPQHF. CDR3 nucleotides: TGTGCCAGCAGTTTCGGGCAGGGTCTCCGTCAGCCCCAGCATTTT.

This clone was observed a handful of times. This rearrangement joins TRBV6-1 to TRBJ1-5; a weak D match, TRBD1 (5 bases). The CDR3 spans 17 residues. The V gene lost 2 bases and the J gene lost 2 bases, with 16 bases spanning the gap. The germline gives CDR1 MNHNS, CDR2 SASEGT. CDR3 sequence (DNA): TGTGCCAGCAGTGAATTGGGAGGGGCGAAGGGCAATCAGCCCCAGCATTTT. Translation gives CASSELGGAKGNQPQHF.

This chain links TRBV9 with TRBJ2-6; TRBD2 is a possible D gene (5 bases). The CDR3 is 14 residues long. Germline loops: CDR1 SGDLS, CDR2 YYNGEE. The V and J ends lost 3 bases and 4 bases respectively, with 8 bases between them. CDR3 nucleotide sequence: TGTGCCAGCAGCGAGGAGGCCGGGGCCAACGTCCTGACTTTC. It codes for CASSEEAGANVLTF. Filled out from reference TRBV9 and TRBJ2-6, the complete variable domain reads DSGVTQTPKHLITATGQRVTLRCSPRSGDLSVYWYQQSLDQGLQFLIQYYNGEERAKGNILERFSAQQFPDLHSELNLSSLELGDSALYFCASSEEAGANVLTFGAGSRLTVL.

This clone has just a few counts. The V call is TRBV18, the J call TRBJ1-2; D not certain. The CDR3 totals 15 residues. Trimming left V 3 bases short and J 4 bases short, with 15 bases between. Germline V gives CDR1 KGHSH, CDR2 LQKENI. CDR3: CASSPSGIGGYGYTF. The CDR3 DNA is TGTGCCAGCTCACCTTCCGGGATCGGAGGCTATGGCTACACCTTC.

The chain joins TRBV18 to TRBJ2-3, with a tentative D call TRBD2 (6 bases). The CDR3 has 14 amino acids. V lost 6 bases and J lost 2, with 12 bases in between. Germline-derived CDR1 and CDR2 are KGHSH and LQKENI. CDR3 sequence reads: CASSPRGDTDTQYF. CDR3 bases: TGTGCCAGCTCCCCTCGCGGGGACACAGATACGCAGTATTTT.

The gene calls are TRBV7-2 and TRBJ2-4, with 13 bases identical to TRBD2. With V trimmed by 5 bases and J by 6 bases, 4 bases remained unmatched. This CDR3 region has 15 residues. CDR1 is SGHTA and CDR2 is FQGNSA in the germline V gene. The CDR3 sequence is CASSLWTSGRNIQYF. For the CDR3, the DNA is TGTGCCAGCAGCCTATGGACTAGCGGGAGAAACATTCAGTACTTC.

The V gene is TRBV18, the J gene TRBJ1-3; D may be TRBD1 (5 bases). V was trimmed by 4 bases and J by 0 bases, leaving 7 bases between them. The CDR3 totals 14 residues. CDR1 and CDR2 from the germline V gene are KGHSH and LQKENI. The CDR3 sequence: CASSRGDSGNTIYF. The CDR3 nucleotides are TGTGCCAGCTCACGGGGGGACTCTGGAAACACCATATATTTT.